The source of this TCR beta chain is a study of blood T cell repertoires in COVID-19. Turning to the study itself: T cells, B-cell-depleted T cells, or PBMCs supplied cDNA or gDNA.

V was shortened by 0 bases and J by 3 bases, with 9 bases between the two germline ends. The germline CDR1 and CDR2 sequences are SGHTA and FQGNSA. The CDR3 sequence is 15 residues long. Cohorts were based on clinical histories the participants reported. Donors of Cohort 3 who recovered were those that had two negative PCRs, clearance, or symptom resolution. Original data processing: Using reference gene primer amplification, nucleated cell counts were estimated. Clones were sequenced by immunoSEQ multiplex PCR, and TCRdb holds only the in-frame ones, with some missing. V and J calls and clone size are those listed in that table; D and trimming were worked out from the DNA. This table has 220,000 or so clones, about 83% appearing once.

The chain is built from TRBV7-2 and TRBJ1-5, with unresolved D. The clonotype originates from a woman between 45 and 65 years old who had recovered from COVID-19. Source material: PBMCs or T cells enriched from blood (not recorded which). The DNA of the CDR3 is TGTGCCAGCAGCTTAGCGGCGGCAAACAATCAGCCCCAGCATTTT. Translating gives CASSLAAANNQPQHF.